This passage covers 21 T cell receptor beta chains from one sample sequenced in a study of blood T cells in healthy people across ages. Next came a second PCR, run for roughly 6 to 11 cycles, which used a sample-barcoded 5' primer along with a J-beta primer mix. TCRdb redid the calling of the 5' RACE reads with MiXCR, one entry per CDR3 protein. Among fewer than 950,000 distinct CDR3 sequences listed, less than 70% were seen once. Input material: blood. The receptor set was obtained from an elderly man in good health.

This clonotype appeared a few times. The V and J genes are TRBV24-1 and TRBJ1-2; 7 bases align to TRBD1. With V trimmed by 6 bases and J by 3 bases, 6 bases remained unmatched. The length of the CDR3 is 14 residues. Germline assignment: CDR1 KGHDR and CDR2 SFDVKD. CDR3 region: CATSPGTADYGYTF. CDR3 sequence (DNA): TGTGCCACCAGTCCTGGGACAGCAGACTATGGCTACACCTTC.

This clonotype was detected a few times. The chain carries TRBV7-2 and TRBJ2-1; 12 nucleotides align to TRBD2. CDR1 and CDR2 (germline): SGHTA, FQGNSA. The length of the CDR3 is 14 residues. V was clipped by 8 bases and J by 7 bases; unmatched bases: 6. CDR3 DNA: TGTGCCAGCTTGCTAGCGGGAGGGCCGAATGAGCAGTTCTTC. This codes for CASLLAGGPNEQFF.

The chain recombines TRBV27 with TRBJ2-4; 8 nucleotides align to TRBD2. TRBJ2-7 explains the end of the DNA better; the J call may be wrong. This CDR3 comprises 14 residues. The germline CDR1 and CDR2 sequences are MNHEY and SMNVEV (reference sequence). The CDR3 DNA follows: TGTGCCAGCAGTCCCACCGGGACTAGAGGCGAGCAGTACTTC. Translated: CASSPTGTRGEQYF.

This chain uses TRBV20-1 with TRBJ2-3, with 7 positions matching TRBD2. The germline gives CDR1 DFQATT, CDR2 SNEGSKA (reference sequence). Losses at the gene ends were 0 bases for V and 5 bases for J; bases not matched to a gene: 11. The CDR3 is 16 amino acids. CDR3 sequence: CSARDRTREFGDTQYF. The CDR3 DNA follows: TGCAGTGCTAGAGATCGGACGCGGGAGTTTGGAGATACGCAGTATTTT.

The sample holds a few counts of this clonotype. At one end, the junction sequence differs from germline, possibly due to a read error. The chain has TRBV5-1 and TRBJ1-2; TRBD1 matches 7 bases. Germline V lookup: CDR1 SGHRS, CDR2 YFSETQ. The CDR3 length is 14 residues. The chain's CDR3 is CASSLTGDNYGYTF. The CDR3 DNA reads TGTGCCAGCAGCCTTACAGGGGACAACTATGGCTACACCTTC.

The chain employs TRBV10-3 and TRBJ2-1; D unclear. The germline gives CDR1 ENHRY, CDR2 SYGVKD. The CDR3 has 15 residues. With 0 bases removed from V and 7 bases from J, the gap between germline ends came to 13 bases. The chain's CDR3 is CAISESRAIGNEQFF. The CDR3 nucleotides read TGTGCCATCAGTGAGTCGAGAGCGATCGGAAATGAGCAGTTCTTC.

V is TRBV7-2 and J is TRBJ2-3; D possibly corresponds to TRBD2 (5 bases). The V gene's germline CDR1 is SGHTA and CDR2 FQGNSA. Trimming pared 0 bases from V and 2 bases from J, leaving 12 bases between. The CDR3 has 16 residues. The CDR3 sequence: CASSLATPRATDTQYF. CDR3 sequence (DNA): TGTGCCAGCAGCTTAGCGACGCCGCGGGCCACAGATACGCAGTATTTT.

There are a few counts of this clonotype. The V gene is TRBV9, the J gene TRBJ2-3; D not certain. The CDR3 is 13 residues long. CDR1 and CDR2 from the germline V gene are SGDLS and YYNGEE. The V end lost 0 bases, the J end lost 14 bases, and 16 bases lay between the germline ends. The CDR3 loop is CASSVDPTRDAYF. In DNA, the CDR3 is TGTGCCAGCAGCGTAGACCCCACCAGAGACGCGTATTTT.

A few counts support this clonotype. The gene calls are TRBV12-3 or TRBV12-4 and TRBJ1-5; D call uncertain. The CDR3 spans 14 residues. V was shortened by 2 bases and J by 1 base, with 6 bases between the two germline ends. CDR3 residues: CASSLRRSNQPQHF. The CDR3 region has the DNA TGTGCCAGCAGTTTAAGACGGAGCAATCAGCCCCAGCATTTT.

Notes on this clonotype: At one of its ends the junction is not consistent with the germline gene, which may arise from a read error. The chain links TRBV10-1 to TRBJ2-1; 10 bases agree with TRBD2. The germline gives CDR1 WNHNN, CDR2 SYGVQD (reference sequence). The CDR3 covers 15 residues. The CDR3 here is CAGSEALAGANEQSF. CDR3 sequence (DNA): TGCGCCGGCAGTGAAGCGCTAGCGGGAGCAAATGAGCAGTCCTTC.

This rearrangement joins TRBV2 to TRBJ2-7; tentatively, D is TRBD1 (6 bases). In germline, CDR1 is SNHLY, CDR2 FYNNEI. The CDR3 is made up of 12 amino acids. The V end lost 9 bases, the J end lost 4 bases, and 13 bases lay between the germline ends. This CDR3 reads CASQGFGYEQYF. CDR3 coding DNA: TGTGCCAGTCAGGGGTTCGGATACGAGCAGTACTTC. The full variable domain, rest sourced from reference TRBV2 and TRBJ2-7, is EPEVTQTPSHQVTQMGQEVILRCVPISNHLYFYWYRQILGQKVEFLVSFYNNEISEKSEIFDDQFSVERPDGSNFTLKIRSTKLEDSAMYFCASQGFGYEQYFGPGTRLTVT.

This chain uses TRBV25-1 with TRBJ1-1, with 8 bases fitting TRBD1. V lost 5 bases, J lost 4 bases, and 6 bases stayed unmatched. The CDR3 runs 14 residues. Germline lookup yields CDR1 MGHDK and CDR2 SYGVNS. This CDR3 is CASSTRQGTTEAFF. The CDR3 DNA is TGTGCCAGCAGTACAAGACAGGGGACCACTGAAGCTTTCTTT. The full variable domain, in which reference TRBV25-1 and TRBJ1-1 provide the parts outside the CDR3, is EADIYQTPRYLVIGTGKKITLECSQTMGHDKMYWYQQDPGMELHLIHYSYGVNSTEKGDLSSESTVSRIRTEHFPLTLESARPSHTSQYLCASSTRQGTTEAFFGQGTRLTVV.

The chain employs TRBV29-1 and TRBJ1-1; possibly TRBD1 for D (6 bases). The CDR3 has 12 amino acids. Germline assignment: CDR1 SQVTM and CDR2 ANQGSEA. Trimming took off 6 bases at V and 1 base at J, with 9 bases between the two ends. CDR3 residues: CSVGHPNTEAFF. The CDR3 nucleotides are TGCAGCGTGGGACACCCGAACACTGAAGCTTTCTTT.

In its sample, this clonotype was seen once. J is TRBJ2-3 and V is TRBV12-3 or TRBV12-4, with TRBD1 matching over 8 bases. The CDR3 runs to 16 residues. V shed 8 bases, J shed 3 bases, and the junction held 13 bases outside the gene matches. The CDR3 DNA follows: TGTGCCAGCGGTCCCACCCCCGGGACAGGAACAGATACGCAGTATTTT. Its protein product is CASGPTPGTGTDTQYF.

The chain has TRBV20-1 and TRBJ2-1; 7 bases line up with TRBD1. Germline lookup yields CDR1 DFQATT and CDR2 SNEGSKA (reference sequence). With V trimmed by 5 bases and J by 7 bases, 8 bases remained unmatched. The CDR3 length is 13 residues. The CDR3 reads CSAGTDPANEQFF. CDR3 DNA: TGCAGTGCTGGGACAGATCCAGCTAATGAGCAGTTCTTC.

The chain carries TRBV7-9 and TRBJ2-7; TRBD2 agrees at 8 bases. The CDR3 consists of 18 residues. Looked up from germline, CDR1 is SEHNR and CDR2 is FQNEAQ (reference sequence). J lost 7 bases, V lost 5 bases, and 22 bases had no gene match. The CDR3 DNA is TGTGCCAGCAGCCCGACCCCCGTACTAGCGGCTGTCTACAATGAGCAGTACTTC. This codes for CASSPTPVLAAVYNEQYF.

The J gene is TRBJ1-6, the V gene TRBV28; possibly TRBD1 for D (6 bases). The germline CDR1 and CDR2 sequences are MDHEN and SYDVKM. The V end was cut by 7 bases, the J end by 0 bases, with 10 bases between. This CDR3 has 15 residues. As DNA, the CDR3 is TGTGCCAGCATAAGGGGGAGCTCCTATAATTCACCCCTCCACTTT. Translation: CASIRGSSYNSPLHF.

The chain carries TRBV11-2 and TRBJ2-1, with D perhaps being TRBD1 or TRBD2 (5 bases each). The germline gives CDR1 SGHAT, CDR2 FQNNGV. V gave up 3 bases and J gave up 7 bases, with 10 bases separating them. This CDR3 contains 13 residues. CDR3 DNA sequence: TGTGCCAGCAGCTTTGGGACGTCGAATGAGCAGTTCTTC. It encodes CASSFGTSNEQFF.

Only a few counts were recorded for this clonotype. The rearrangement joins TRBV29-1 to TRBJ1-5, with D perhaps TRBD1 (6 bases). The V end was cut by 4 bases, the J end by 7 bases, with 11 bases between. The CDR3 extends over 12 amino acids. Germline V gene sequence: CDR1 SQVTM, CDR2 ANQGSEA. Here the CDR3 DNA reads TGCAGCGTTGGGGGGGGCGGGCAGCCCCAGCATTTT. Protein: CSVGGGGQPQHF.

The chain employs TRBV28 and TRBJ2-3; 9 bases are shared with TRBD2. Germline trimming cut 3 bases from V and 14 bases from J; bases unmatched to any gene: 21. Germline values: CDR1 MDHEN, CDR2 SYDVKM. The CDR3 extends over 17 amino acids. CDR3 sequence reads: CASSLGISGSPHRYAYF. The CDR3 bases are TGTGCCAGCAGTTTGGGGATTAGCGGGAGCCCTCACAGATACGCGTATTTT.

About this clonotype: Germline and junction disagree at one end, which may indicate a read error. The CDR3 loop reads CASGFAREREGEQYF. CDR3 in DNA: TGTGCCAGCGGTTTTGCGAGGGAGCGGGAGGGCGAGCAGTACTTC. The gene calls are TRBV12-3 or TRBV12-4 and TRBJ2-7; 10 nucleotides align to TRBD2. The CDR3 is 15 residues long.